Below are 21 T cell receptor beta chains sequenced from a single sample in a study of regulatory T cells in long-lasting Graves disease (dated by TCRdb to the early 2020s). Taken with the paper, the label for time point translates to: newly diagnosed GD, antithyroid drugs for less than 3 months. RNA was extracted from PBMCs in TRIzol for both TCR sequencing and RNA sequencing. The library was prepared using multiplex PCR. The run used an Illumina HiSeq 4000. To build TCR beta libraries, CDR3 regions were amplified by Arm-PCR using iRepertoire HTBI primers. TCRdb applied fastp at Q25 and MiXCR to the public reads, then kept only in-frame beta chains. Entries that share a CDR3 protein sequence are merged under the most common genes and DNA. The sample yields about 360,000 distinct CDR3 sequences; around 15% were counted once. The top ten clonotypes cover about 19% of the sample. These data also formed part of another study, on T cells in Graves' hyperthyroidism and ophthalmopathy.

Sequenced here: peripheral blood mononuclear cells (PBMCs), sampled at new diagnosis, from a patient treated with antithyroid drugs. The receptors here all came from a woman aged 18-35 years with Graves disease. Donor details come from another sample of the same person, matched by shared clones.

This clonotype has just a few counts. This may come from a read error, since a much larger clone is one base off. CDR3 protein: CASSNTLSYNEQLF. In nucleotides, the CDR3 is TGTGCCAGCAGTAATACCCTCTCCTACAATGAGCAGCTCTTC. The chain links TRBV11-2 to TRBJ2-1; D remains unclear. The CDR3 is made up of 14 amino acids. Germline lookup yields CDR1 SGHAT and CDR2 FQNNGV. Together with reference TRBV11-2 and TRBJ2-1, the CDR3 gives the full variable domain: EAGVAQSPRYKIIEKRQSVAFWCNPISGHATLYWYQQILGQGPKLLIQFQNNGVVDDSQLPKDRFSAERLKGVDSTLKIQPAKLEDSAVYLCASSNTLSYNEQLFGPGTRLTVL.

In its sample, this clonotype was seen many times. The rearrangement uses TRBV6-1 and TRBJ2-3, with D unresolved. Trimming shortened V by 10 bases and J by 4 bases, and 18 bases separated the two germline ends. The CDR3 sequence is 14 residues long. The V gene's germline CDR1 is MNHNS and CDR2 SASEGT. For the CDR3, the DNA is TGTGCCACCTCTTACGATGGGGTTTCAGATACGCAGTATTTT. Translation gives CATSYDGVSDTQYF.

With regard to this clonotype: It differs at one base from a far larger clone, so likely a read error. The chain uses TRBV7-2 and TRBJ2-1; no clear D. The CDR3 extends over 14 amino acids. The germline V gene encodes CDR1 SGHTA and CDR2 FQGNSA. In DNA form, the CDR3 reads TGTGCCAGCAGCCGGACGGCCCTTGGCAATGAGCAGCTCTTC. This gives the protein CASSRTALGNEQLF.

In its sample, this clonotype was seen many times. The J gene is TRBJ1-1, the V gene TRBV6-1; D is unclear. V shed 6 bases and J shed 6 bases, with 17 bases lying between them. This CDR3 is 14 amino acids long. CDR1 MNHNS and CDR2 SASEGT come from the germline V gene. The CDR3 reads CASRGEAEGAEAFF. For the CDR3, the DNA is TGTGCCAGCAGGGGTGAGGCCGAGGGTGCTGAAGCTTTCTTT.

The rearrangement links TRBV14 to TRBJ2-1, with D possibly being TRBD2 (6 bases). The CDR3 runs to 17 residues. V lost 3 bases and J 2 bases, leaving 17 bases between the germline ends. Germline lookup yields CDR1 SGHDN and CDR2 FVKESK. The CDR3 nucleotides read TGTGCCAGCAGCCATGAGGTACCTGGCGGGACCTACAATGAGCAGTTCTTC. This sequence encodes CASSHEVPGGTYNEQFF.

This clonotype was observed many times. J is TRBJ2-1 and V is TRBV2; D is undetermined. There are 14 residues in the CDR3. Germline CDR1 is SNHLY and CDR2 is FYNNEI. Trimming stripped 5 bases from V and 7 bases from J, with 15 bases between. CDR3 nucleotide sequence: TGTGCCAGCAGTATCCGGACCTTTGGGAATGAGCAGTTCTTC. It codes for CASSIRTFGNEQFF. Looking up the rest from reference TRBV2 and TRBJ2-1 gives the full variable domain: EPEVTQTPSHQVTQMGQEVILRCVPISNHLYFYWYRQILGQKVEFLVSFYNNEISEKSEIFDDQFSVERPDGSNFTLKIRSTKLEDSAMYFCASSIRTFGNEQFFGPGTRLTVL.

CDR3 in DNA: TGCAGCGTTTCTGAAACCGGGACAGGGGAAAACTATGGCTACACCTTC. It is translated as CSVSETGTGENYGYTF. The rearrangement uses TRBV29-1 and TRBJ1-2; the match to TRBD1 covers 10 bases. The CDR3 consists of 16 residues. V shed 5 bases and J 2 bases; nucleotides not matched to a gene: 11. Germline V gene sequence: CDR1 SQVTM, CDR2 ANQGSEA.

This clonotype was seen at least ten times. The V and J genes are TRBV10-2 and TRBJ2-7, with 7 bases lining up with TRBD2. The CDR3 extends over 14 amino acids. The germline V gene has CDR1 WSHSY and CDR2 SAAADI. Trimming at V came to 5 bases and at J to 4 bases, leaving 8 bases not matched to a gene. The CDR3 bases are TGCGCCAGCAGTTTCGGACTAGAAGGGTACGAGCAGTACTTC. Its translation: CASSFGLEGYEQYF.

At least ten counts were recorded for this clonotype. The chain combines TRBV7-6 with TRBJ2-3; a possible D gene is TRBD1 (5 bases). The CDR3 covers 15 residues. Germline assignment: CDR1 SGHVS and CDR2 FNYEAQ. V lost 5 bases to trimming and J lost 1 base, with 13 bases between them. The CDR3 DNA is TGTGCCAGCAGCCAGGGTATTGGCGGCACAGATACGCAGTATTTT. Translating it yields CASSQGIGGTDTQYF. The complete variable domain, with remaining parts taken from reference TRBV7-6 and TRBJ2-3, reads GAGVSQSPRYKVTKRGQDVALRCDPISGHVSLYWYRQALGQGPEFLTYFNYEAQQDKSGLPNDRFSAERPEGSISTLTIQRTEQRDSAMYRCASSQGIGGTDTQYFGPGTRLTVL.

This clonotype occurred many times. The chain's CDR3 is CAWSSSGSPYNEQFF. The CDR3 DNA sequence: TGTGCCTGGAGTTCAAGCGGGAGTCCTTACAATGAGCAGTTCTTC. This chain joins TRBV30 and TRBJ2-1; TRBD2 agrees at 8 bases. Germline trimming cut 2 bases from V and 4 bases from J; bases unmatched to any gene: 7. The CDR3 is 15 amino acids. Looked up from germline, CDR1 is GTSNPN and CDR2 is SVGIG (reference sequence). Combining the CDR3 with reference TRBV30 and TRBJ2-1 gives the whole variable domain SQTIHQWPATLVQPVGSPLSLECTVEGTSNPNLYWYRQAAGRGLQLLFYSVGIGQISSEVPQNLSASRPQDRQFILSSKKLLLSDSGFYLCAWSSSGSPYNEQFFGPGTRLTVL.

The chain combines TRBV5-6 with TRBJ1-3; D remains unclear. This CDR3 has 16 amino acids. The V gene lost 0 bases and the J gene lost 0 bases, with 10 bases spanning the gap. Germline assignment: CDR1 SGHDT and CDR2 YYEEEE. CDR3 in amino acids: CASSLAGSGSGNTIYF. The CDR3 DNA sequence: TGTGCCAGCAGCTTGGCCGGCTCCGGCTCTGGAAACACCATATATTTT.

Points on this clonotype: This may be a read error, as it is one base from a much larger clone. V usage is TRBV11-2 and J usage is TRBJ1-1, with 8 bases lining up with TRBD1. CDR3 length equals 14 residues. The germline V gene has CDR1 SGHAT and CDR2 FQNNGV. Losses at the gene ends were 5 bases for V and 4 bases for J; bases not matched to a gene: 6. The CDR3 is CASSAQGARTEAFF. CDR3 nucleotides: TGTGCCAGCAGCGCCCAGGGGGCGCGCACTGAAGCTTTCTTT.

This clonotype showed up many times. J is TRBJ2-7 and V is TRBV5-1; 11 nucleotides agree with TRBD2. Trimming at V came to 3 bases and at J to 3 bases, leaving 5 bases not matched to a gene. CDR3 length: 15 amino acids. Germline CDR1 SGHRS, CDR2 YFSETQ. The CDR3 sequence is CASSWRLAGSYEQYF. CDR3 DNA sequence: TGCGCCAGCAGCTGGAGACTAGCGGGAAGCTACGAGCAGTACTTC.

The CDR3 nucleotides read TGTGCCAGCAGCTTCGACAGGGCGGACTATGGCTACACCTTC. Protein product: CASSFDRADYGYTF. The rearrangement joins TRBV7-8 to TRBJ1-2; 7 bases are shared with TRBD1. Germline values: CDR1 SGHVS, CDR2 FQNEAQ. The CDR3 has 14 residues. V lost 3 bases, J lost 3 bases, and 4 bases stayed unmatched.

The rearrangement uses TRBV19 and TRBJ2-5; D may be TRBD1 or TRBD2 (5 bases each). The germline CDR1 and CDR2 sequences are LNHDA and SQIVND (reference sequence). The CDR3 consists of 14 residues. Trimming took off 0 bases at V and 5 bases at J, with 10 bases between the two ends. CDR3: CASSIDGGPETQYF. CDR3 DNA sequence: TGTGCCAGTAGTATAGATGGGGGTCCGGAGACCCAGTACTTC.

This chain connects TRBV5-1 to TRBJ2-2, with D possibly called TRBD1 or TRBD2 (5 bases each). Deletions cut 5 bases from V and 6 bases from J, with 11 bases between. The germline V gene encodes CDR1 SGHRS and CDR2 YFSETQ. CDR3 length equals 13 residues. CDR3 coding DNA: TGCGCCAGCAGTCGGGGCCTCGCCGGGGAGCTGTTTTTT. This gives the protein CASSRGLAGELFF.

This chain connects TRBV6-1 to TRBJ2-7; D may be TRBD1 or TRBD2 (5 bases each). Germline CDR1 is MNHNS and CDR2 is SASEGT. This CDR3 has 12 residues. V was trimmed by 8 bases and J by 0 bases, leaving 8 bases between them. CDR3 in DNA: TGTGCCAGCCGGGACGGCTCCTACGAGCAGTACTTC. Translation: CASRDGSYEQYF.

This clonotype was observed once. A much bigger clone sits one base away, suggesting this may be a read error. The chain uses TRBV27 and TRBJ2-1; 10 bases match TRBD2. CDR1 MNHEY and CDR2 SMNVEV come from the germline V gene (reference sequence). Unmatched junction bases numbered 9, after V lost 6 bases and J lost 10 bases. The CDR3 length is 14 residues. CDR3 amino acids: CASRGASGSGEQFF. The CDR3 DNA reads TGTGCCAGCAGGGGGGCTAGCGGGAGCGGAGAGCAGTTCTTC.

Comments on this clonotype: This likely came from a read error, as a far larger clone is one base away. This rearrangement joins TRBV2 to TRBJ2-7; D gene ambiguous. Germline V gene lookup returns CDR1 SNHLY and CDR2 FYNNEI. The CDR3 runs to 12 residues. The CDR3, as DNA: TGTGCCGGCAGTGTCACGATTTACGAGCAGTACTTC. Encoded protein: CAGSVTIYEQYF. Full variable domain (missing parts from reference TRBV2 and TRBJ2-7): EPEVTQTPSHQVTQMGQEVILRCVPISNHLYFYWYRQILGQKVEFLVSFYNNEISEKSEIFDDQFSVERPDGSNFTLKIRSTKLEDSAMYFCAGSVTIYEQYFGPGTRLTVT.

This clonotype occurred many times. The genes are TRBV30 and TRBJ1-2; D unclear. The V end lost 0 bases, the J end lost 4 bases, and 12 bases lay between the germline ends. This CDR3 is built from 14 residues. The germline V gene has CDR1 GTSNPN and CDR2 SVGIG (reference sequence). CDR3 in DNA: TGTGCCTGGAGTGTAGGGCGCGCTGGCTATGGCTACACCTTC. Translated: CAWSVGRAGYGYTF.

The chain recombines TRBV7-3 with TRBJ2-7, with 10 bases that match TRBD2. The CDR3 contains 15 residues. Germline V gene sequence: CDR1 SGHTA, CDR2 FQGTGA. Losses at the gene ends were 3 bases for V and 4 bases for J; bases not matched to a gene: 6. The CDR3 region is CASSLEAGGGYEQYF. The CDR3 nucleotides read TGTGCCAGCAGCTTGGAAGCGGGGGGGGGATACGAGCAGTACTTC.